A single T cell receptor beta chain is shown here with its context. The V and J ends lost 0 bases and 2 bases, in that order; junction bases with no gene match: 2. Germline-derived CDR1 and CDR2 are SGHRS and YFSETQ. The CDR3 loop spans 15 amino acids. The data stem from a study of cytomegalovirus exposure and HLA in healthy donors. PCR involved 60 Vbeta and 13 Jbeta primers. The table came from immunoSEQ multiplex PCR; TCRdb's copy has only in-frame clones and leaves some out. The table shows more than 85,000 clones, with 70% to 80% occurring only once. The specimen was PBMCs. The gene calls are TRBV5-1 and TRBJ1-3, with 7 nucleotides matching TRBD1. The origin of this receptor is a female donor in good health and CMV-seronegative. The CDR3 DNA is TGCGCCAGCAGCTTGGTAGGGGGCACTGGAAACACCATATATTTT. It specifies CASSLVGGTGNTIYF.